Each of the 9 T cell receptor beta chains below was sequenced from the same sample in a study of T-cell memory formation after mild COVID-19. TCRdb redid the calling of the 5' RACE reads with MiXCR, one entry per CDR3 protein. The table shows more than 300,000 distinct CDR3 sequences, with roughly 19% occurring only once. The sequenced sample consisted of PBMCs or a T cell subset sorted from them (not recorded which). The origin of the receptors is a man between 18 and 35 years old who had mild COVID-19 (a few samples of this study predate the infection). Cell type and time point are not known.

This clonotype was counted only a few times. The J gene is TRBJ1-1, the V gene TRBV28, with 7 bases lining up with TRBD1. V lost 7 bases to trimming and J lost 4 bases; unmatched junction nucleotides: 6. Germline CDR1 and CDR2: MDHEN and SYDVKM. This CDR3 has 13 residues. The CDR3 region is CASKNRGGTEAFF. CDR3 DNA: TGTGCCAGCAAAAACAGGGGTGGCACTGAAGCTTTCTTT.

This clonotype appeared a few times. CDR3: CASTLRSAPPDTQYF. In nucleotides, the CDR3 is TGTGCCAGCACCCTCCGGTCCGCCCCCCCAGATACGCAGTATTTT. V is TRBV25-1 and J is TRBJ2-3, with no clear D. The CDR3 sequence is 15 residues long. Trimming cost V 7 bases and J 4 bases, with 18 bases left between them. Germline CDR1 is MGHDK and CDR2 is SYGVNS.

The chain is built from TRBV25-1 and TRBJ1-2; D is ambiguous. The ends were cut back, 4 bases at V and 4 bases at J, with 10 bases in the middle. Germline V gives CDR1 MGHDK, CDR2 SYGVNS. This CDR3 comprises 13 residues. Here the CDR3 reads CASSGLQFYGYTF. The DNA of the CDR3 is TGTGCCAGCAGTGGTTTACAGTTCTATGGCTACACCTTC.

This chain connects TRBV27 to TRBJ2-1; D is uncertain. The CDR3 totals 14 residues. With 2 bases removed from V and 9 bases from J, the gap between germline ends came to 14 bases. Germline CDR1 MNHEY, CDR2 SMNVEV (reference sequence). The CDR3 region has the DNA TGTGCCAGCAGTTTAAGCGTCCTGGGGATTGAGCAGTTCTTC. It translates to CASSLSVLGIEQFF.

This clonotype has a handful of counts. The chain links TRBV7-9 to TRBJ2-5; 7 positions agree with TRBD1. The germline V gene encodes CDR1 SEHNR and CDR2 FQNEAQ (reference sequence). This CDR3 is built from 14 residues. V shed 5 bases, J shed 1 base, and the junction held 4 bases outside the gene matches. CDR3 loop: CASSPGQLQETQYF. The CDR3, as DNA: TGTGCCAGCAGCCCGGGACAGCTCCAAGAGACCCAGTACTTC.

This clonotype was recorded at least ten times. One end of the junction is discordant with germline, which a read error may explain. The chain couples TRBV12-3 or TRBV12-4 to TRBJ2-5; 13 bases line up with TRBD2. The CDR3 contains 15 residues. The CDR3 reads CASSLTSGGQETQYF. For the CDR3, the DNA is TGCGCCAGCAGCTTGACTAGCGGGGGGCAAGAGACCCAGTACTTC.

This clonotype showed up just a few times. The chain links TRBV15 to TRBJ2-3; a weak D match, TRBD2 (6 bases). There are 15 residues in the CDR3. Germline CDR1 and CDR2: LNHNV and YYDKDF (reference sequence). V was cut by 11 bases and J by 4 bases, with 22 bases left in between. CDR3 nucleotides: TGTGCCGCCTCAACCGGGACTCCCTTCGCAGATACGCAGTATTTT. This encodes CAASTGTPFADTQYF.

The genes are TRBV5-1 and TRBJ1-1; 10 nucleotides line up with TRBD1. The J segment lost 4 bases and the V segment lost 0 bases, leaving 3 bases of the junction unmatched. The germline gives CDR1 SGHRS, CDR2 YFSETQ. CDR3 size: 15 residues. CDR3 protein: CASSLGQGAPTEAFF. CDR3 in DNA: TGCGCCAGCAGCTTGGGACAGGGGGCTCCCACTGAAGCTTTCTTT.

This clonotype was observed a handful of times. The chain has TRBV10-3 and TRBJ2-1; 10 nucleotides align to TRBD2. J was trimmed by 5 bases and V by 2 bases; bases with no gene match: 3. Germline V CDR1 and CDR2: ENHRY, SYGVKD. This CDR3 has 15 residues. The DNA of the CDR3 is TGTGCCATCAGTGAGGGACTAGCGGTCGACAATGAGCAGTTCTTC. Protein product: CAISEGLAVDNEQFF.